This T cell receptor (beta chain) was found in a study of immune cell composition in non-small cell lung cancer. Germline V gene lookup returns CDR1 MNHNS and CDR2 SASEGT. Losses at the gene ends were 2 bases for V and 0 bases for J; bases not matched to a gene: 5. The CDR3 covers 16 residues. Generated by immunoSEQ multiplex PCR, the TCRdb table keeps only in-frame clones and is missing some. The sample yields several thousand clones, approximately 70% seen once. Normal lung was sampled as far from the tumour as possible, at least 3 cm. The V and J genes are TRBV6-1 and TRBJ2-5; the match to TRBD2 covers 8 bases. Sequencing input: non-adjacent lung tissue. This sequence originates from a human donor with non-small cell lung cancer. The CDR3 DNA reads TGTGCCAGCAGTGAAATGGCGGGGGGCTACCAAGAGACCCAGTACTTC. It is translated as CASSEMAGGYQETQYF.